Listed below are T cell receptor beta chains from one sample, sequenced in a study of shared clonotypes between healthy human individuals. Sequencing used immunoSEQ multiplex PCR; TCRdb keeps in-frame clones, though not all of them. The data hold some 1 million clones, with approximately 76% observed a single time. Sequences were obtained from memory CD4+ T cells sorted from blood. The receptors were gathered from a man between 18 and 29 years old in good health. The CDR3 runs from the conserved cysteine through the conserved F or W. The D gene is left open where the match is weak. Part of the rows lack a size; the others show once, few, many or a class for expanded clones.

TRBV5-1,-,TRBJ2-3,once,TGCGCCAGCAGCTTGGAGAGGGCCACAGATACGCAGTATTTT,CASSLERATDTQYF
TRBV27,TRBD1,TRBJ1-4,-,TGTGCCAGCAGTTACCGGGACAGGGAGGGAAAACTGTTTTTT,CASSYRDREGKLFF
TRBV11-3,-,TRBJ2-7,-,TGTGCTAAAAATGATCCAACCTACGAGCAGTACTTC,CAKNDPTYEQYF
TRBV19,-,TRBJ1-4,-,TGTGCCAGTAGTACGGGACAACGGACTGAAAAACTGTTTTTT,CASSTGQRTEKLFF
TRBV6-1,-,TRBJ1-5,-,TGTGCCAGCAGCCCAGGGTACAGCCAGCCCCAGCATTTT,CASSPGYSQPQHF
TRBV2,-,TRBJ1-1,-,TGTGCCAGCAGTATTGAAACAGGAGCTTTCTTT,CASSIETGAFF
TRBV28,-,TRBJ1-2,-,TGTGCCAGCAGTTTATGGGGGATCGGGGGCTACACCTTC,CASSLWGIGGYTF
TRBV7-9,-,TRBJ2-3,many,TGTGCCAGCAGTCCCCGGGGGCTATCCAGCGGAGATACGCAGTATTTT,CASSPRGLSSGDTQYF
TRBV19,TRBD2,TRBJ2-7,-,TGTGCCAGTAGTATTAGGACTAGCGGGTATACCTACGAGCAGTACTTC,CASSIRTSGYTYEQYF
TRBV11-2,-,TRBJ2-7,-,TGTGCCAGCAGCGCCACTACCGAGCAGTACTTC,CASSATTEQYF
TRBV5-1,TRBD1,TRBJ2-7,many,TGCGCCAGCAGCTTGTCGGGACAGGGGATTATGGAGCAGTACTTC,CASSLSGQGIMEQYF
TRBV25-1,-,TRBJ2-7,-,TGTGCCAGCAGCAGGGGCGAGGAGCAGTACTTC,CASSRGEEQYF
TRBV9,TRBD2,TRBJ2-5,-,TGTGCCAGCAGCGTAGGGTATAGCGGGACTGGGGAAGAGACCCAGTACTTC,CASSVGYSGTGEETQYF
TRBV19,-,TRBJ1-5,-,TGTGCCAGTAGTAGAACGCCGGGGCCTCGGACGACCAATCAGCCCCAGCATTTT,CASSRTPGPRTTNQPQHF
TRBV6-5,-,TRBJ1-4,once,TGTGCCAGCAGTTACGGCAGGATCAATGAAAAACTGTTTTTT,CASSYGRINEKLFF
TRBV11-2,-,TRBJ2-7,few,TGTGCCAGCAGCCCTGATGTCCGGGTCCACTTC,CASSPDVRVHF
TRBV25-1,-,TRBJ1-1,-,TGTGCCAGCAGTGTCTGGGGGACTGAAGCTTTCTTT,CASSVWGTEAFF
TRBV30,-,TRBJ2-2,-,TGTGCCTGGAGCGATTTGGACCTGCTGACCGGGGAGCTGTTTTTT,CAWSDLDLLTGELFF
TRBV30,-,TRBJ1-4,-,TGTGCCTGGAGTGTGGGGCGGCGAGGGCGTTATACCTCAACTAATGAAAAACTGTTTTTT,CAWSVGRRGRYTSTNEKLFF
TRBV2,TRBD1,TRBJ1-5,-,TGTGCCAGCAACCCGGACAGGGTTGCAAATCAGCCCCAGCATTTT,CASNPDRVANQPQHF
TRBV6-5,TRBD2,TRBJ2-1,few,TGTGCCAGCAGGTCCGGCGGGAGCGCATACAATGAGCAGTTCTTC,CASRSGGSAYNEQFF
TRBV6-1,TRBD1,TRBJ2-7,once,TGTGCCAGCAGTGGGGGGACAGGGGCTCGGTACTTC,CASSGGTGARYF
TRBV29-1,TRBD1,TRBJ2-5,-,TGCAGCGTTGAAGGGGACAGGGACCAAGAGACCCAGTACTTC,CSVEGDRDQETQYF
TRBV7-2,TRBD2,TRBJ2-1,many,TGTGCCAGCAGCAGCCGGACTAGCGACTTGCGTGAGCAGTTCTTC,CASSSRTSDLREQFF
TRBV30,TRBD1,TRBJ1-2,-,TGTGCCTGGAGTGGGATCCGGGACAGGTCTGGCTACACCTTC,CAWSGIRDRSGYTF
TRBV4-3,TRBD2,TRBJ2-2,-,TGCGCCAGCAGCCAACAGACTAGCGGAGTCAGGACCGGGGAGCTGTTTTTT,CASSQQTSGVRTGELFF
TRBV6-1,TRBD1,TRBJ2-7,-,TGTGCCAGCAGTCCACGACAGGGTTCCGGGGAGCAGTACTTC,CASSPRQGSGEQYF
TRBV30,TRBD1,TRBJ1-6,few,TGTGCCTGGAGTGGGACAGGGCTCTCACCCCTCCACTTT,CAWSGTGLSPLHF
TRBV19,-,TRBJ2-5,-,TGTGCCAGTAGTATAATGGAGACTGGTAGGGAGACCCAGTACTTC,CASSIMETGRETQYF
TRBV2,-,TRBJ1-2,-,TGTGCCAGCAGTGAATTGGGGAGTGGCTACACCTTC,CASSELGSGYTF